These 5 T cell receptor beta chains originate from one sample sequenced in a study of T-cell memory formation after mild COVID-19. A single record per CDR3 protein comes from TCRdb applying MiXCR to the 5' RACE reads. The profile shows nearly 110,000 distinct CDR3 sequences, about an eighth of them singletons. The sample taken for sequencing was PBMCs or a T cell subset sorted from them (not recorded which). The receptors were gathered from an adult woman who had mild COVID-19 (a few samples of this study predate the infection). Cell type and time point are not known.

V usage is TRBV11-2 and J usage is TRBJ2-7; 8 nucleotides align to TRBD1. J was trimmed by 7 bases and V by 2 bases; bases with no gene match: 4. This CDR3 spans 13 amino acids. Germline loops: CDR1 SGHAT, CDR2 FQNNGV. In DNA, the CDR3 is TGTGCCAGCAGCTTATACAGGGGGAAAGAGCAGTACTTC. Encoded protein: CASSLYRGKEQYF. The full variable domain, in which reference TRBV11-2 and TRBJ2-7 provide the parts outside the CDR3, is EAGVAQSPRYKIIEKRQSVAFWCNPISGHATLYWYQQILGQGPKLLIQFQNNGVVDDSQLPKDRFSAERLKGVDSTLKIQPAKLEDSAVYLCASSLYRGKEQYFGPGTRLTVT.

This clonotype was seen ten or more times. The chain recombines TRBV10-3 with TRBJ2-3; D is uncertain. The CDR3 length is 15 residues. V lost 2 bases and J lost 0, with 9 bases in between. CDR1 is ENHRY and CDR2 is SYGVKD in the germline V gene. For the CDR3, the DNA is TGTGCCATCAGTGAGACGACGGTGAGCACAGATACGCAGTATTTT. Translation gives CAISETTVSTDTQYF.

The chain joins TRBV19 to TRBJ2-1; D gene unclear. The germline V and J ends were trimmed by 5 bases and 4 bases, with 9 bases remaining between them. The CDR3 runs to 13 residues. Germline V gene lookup returns CDR1 LNHDA and CDR2 SQIVND (reference sequence). Written as DNA, the CDR3 is TGTGCCAGTAGTTTATCCCATTACAATGAGCAGTTCTTC. This gives the protein CASSLSHYNEQFF.

The V gene is TRBV7-8, the J gene TRBJ2-5, with D possibly being TRBD2 (5 bases). Germline V lookup: CDR1 SGHVS, CDR2 FQNEAQ. Trimming pared 4 bases from V and 1 base from J, leaving 16 bases between. The CDR3 has 16 amino acids. CDR3 DNA sequence: TGTGCCAGCAGCTCTCCGGCGGGCGCCAGCCAAGAGACCCAGTACTTC. Translated, it gives CASSSPAGASQETQYF.

This clonotype showed up many times. The V and J genes are TRBV7-8 and TRBJ2-7; D perhaps matches TRBD1 (6 bases). CDR3 length equals 15 residues. Trimming removed 1 base from V and 0 bases from J, with 10 bases in between. Germline-derived CDR1 and CDR2 are SGHVS and FQNEAQ. DNA for the CDR3: TGTGCCAGCAGCTTAGAGGACAGCTACTCCTACGAGCAGTACTTC. Its translation: CASSLEDSYSYEQYF.